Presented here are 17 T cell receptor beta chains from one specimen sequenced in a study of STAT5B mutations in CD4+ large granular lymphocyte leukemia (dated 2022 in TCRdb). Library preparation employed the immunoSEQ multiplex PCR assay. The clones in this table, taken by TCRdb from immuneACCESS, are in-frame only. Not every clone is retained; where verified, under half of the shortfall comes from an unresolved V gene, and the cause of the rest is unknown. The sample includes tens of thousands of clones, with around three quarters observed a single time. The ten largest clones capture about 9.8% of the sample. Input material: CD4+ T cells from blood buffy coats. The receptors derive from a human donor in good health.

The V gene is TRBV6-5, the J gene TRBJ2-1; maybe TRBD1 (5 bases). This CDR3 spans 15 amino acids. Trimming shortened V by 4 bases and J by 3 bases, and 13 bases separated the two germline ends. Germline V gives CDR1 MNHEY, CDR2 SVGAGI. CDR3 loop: CASSSPDRFYNEQFF. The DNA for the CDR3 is TGTGCCAGCAGTTCCCCTGACAGATTCTACAATGAGCAGTTCTTC.

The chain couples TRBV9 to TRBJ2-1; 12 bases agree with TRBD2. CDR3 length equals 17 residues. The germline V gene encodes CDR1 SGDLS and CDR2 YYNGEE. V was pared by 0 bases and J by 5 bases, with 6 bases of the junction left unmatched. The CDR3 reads CASSVGTSGNRHNEQFF. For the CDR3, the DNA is TGTGCCAGCAGCGTAGGGACTAGCGGGAATAGGCACAATGAGCAGTTCTTC.

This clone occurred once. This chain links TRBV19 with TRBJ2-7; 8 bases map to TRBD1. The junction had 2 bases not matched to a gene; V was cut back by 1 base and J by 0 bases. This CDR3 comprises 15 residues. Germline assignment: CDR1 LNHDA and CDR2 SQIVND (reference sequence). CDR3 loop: CASSIGTGGSYEQYF. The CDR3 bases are TGTGCCAGTAGTATAGGTACAGGGGGCTCCTACGAGCAGTACTTC.

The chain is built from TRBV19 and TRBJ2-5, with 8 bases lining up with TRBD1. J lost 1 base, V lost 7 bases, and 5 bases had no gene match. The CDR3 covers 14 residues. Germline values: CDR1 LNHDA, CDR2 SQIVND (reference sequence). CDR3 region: CASKLQGAQETQYF. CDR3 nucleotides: TGTGCCAGTAAACTCCAGGGGGCCCAAGAGACCCAGTACTTC.

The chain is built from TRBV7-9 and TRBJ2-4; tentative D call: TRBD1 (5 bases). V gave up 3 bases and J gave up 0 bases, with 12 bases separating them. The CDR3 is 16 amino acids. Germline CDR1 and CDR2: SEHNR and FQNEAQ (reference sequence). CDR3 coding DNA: TGTGCCAGCAGCTTCGGTGCAGGGCTAGCCAAAAACATTCAGTACTTC. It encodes CASSFGAGLAKNIQYF.

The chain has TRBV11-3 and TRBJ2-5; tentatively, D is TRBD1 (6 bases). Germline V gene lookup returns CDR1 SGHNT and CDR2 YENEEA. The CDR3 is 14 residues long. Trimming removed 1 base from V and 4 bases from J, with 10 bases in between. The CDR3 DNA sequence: TGTGCCAGCAGCTTAGGGGCACAGGGAGAGACCCAGTACTTC. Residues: CASSLGAQGETQYF.

The CDR3 sequence: CASSVELSYGYTF. The CDR3 DNA reads TGTGCCAGCAGTGTAGAGCTCTCCTATGGCTACACCTTC. This chain connects TRBV2 to TRBJ1-2; D is undetermined. The germline gives CDR1 SNHLY, CDR2 FYNNEI. The CDR3 spans 13 residues. V was pared by 4 bases and J by 4 bases, with 10 bases between.

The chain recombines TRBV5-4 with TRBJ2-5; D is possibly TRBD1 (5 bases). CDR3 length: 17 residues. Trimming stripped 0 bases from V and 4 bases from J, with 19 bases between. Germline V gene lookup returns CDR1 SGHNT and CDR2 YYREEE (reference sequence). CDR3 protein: CASSLGASGIRRETQYF. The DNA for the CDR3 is TGTGCCAGCAGCTTGGGAGCCTCAGGGATTCGTCGAGAGACCCAGTACTTC.

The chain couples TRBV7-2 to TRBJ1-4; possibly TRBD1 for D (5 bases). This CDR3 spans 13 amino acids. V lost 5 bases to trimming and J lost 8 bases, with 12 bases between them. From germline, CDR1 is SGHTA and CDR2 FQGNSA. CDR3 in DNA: TGTGCCAGCAGCCCCGGGACTGGGGAAAAACTGTTTTTT. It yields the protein CASSPGTGEKLFF.

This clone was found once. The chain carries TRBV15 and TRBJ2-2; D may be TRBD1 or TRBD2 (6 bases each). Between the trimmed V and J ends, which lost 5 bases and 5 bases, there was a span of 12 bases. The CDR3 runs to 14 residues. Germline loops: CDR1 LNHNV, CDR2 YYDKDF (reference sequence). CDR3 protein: CATSRGGGTGELFF. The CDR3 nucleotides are TGTGCCACCAGCCGCGGAGGGGGAACCGGGGAGCTGTTTTTT.

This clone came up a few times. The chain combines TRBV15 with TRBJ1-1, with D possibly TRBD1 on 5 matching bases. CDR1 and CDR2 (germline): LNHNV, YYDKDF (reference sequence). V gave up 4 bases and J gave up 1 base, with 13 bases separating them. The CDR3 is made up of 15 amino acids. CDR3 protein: CATSKSRGRNTEAFF. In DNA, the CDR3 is TGTGCCACCAGCAAGAGTAGGGGCAGGAACACTGAAGCTTTCTTT.

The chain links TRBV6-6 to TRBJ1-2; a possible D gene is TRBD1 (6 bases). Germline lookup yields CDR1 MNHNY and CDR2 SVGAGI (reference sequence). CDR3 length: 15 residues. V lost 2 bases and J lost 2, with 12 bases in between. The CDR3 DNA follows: TGTGCCAGCAGTTACCCGCAGACAGGAAACTATGGCTACACCTTC. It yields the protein CASSYPQTGNYGYTF.

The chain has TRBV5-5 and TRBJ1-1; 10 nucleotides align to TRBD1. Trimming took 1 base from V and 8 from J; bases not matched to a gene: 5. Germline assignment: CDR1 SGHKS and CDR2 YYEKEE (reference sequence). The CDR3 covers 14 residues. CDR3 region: CASSLKDRGPEAFF. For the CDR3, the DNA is TGTGCCAGCAGCTTGAAAGACAGGGGGCCCGAAGCTTTCTTT.

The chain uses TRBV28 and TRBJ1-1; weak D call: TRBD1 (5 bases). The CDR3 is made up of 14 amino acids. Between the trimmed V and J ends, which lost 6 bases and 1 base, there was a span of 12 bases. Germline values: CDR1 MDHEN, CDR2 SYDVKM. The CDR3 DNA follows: TGTGCCAGCAGAGGCAGGGTAACGAACACTGAAGCTTTCTTT. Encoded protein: CASRGRVTNTEAFF.

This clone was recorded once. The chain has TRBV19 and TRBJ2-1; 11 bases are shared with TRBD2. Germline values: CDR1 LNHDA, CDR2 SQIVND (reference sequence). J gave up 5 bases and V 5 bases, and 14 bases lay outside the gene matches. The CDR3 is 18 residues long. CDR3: CASSRSASGGRGNNEQFF. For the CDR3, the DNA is TGTGCCAGTAGTCGCTCTGCTAGCGGGGGGCGCGGTAACAATGAGCAGTTCTTC.

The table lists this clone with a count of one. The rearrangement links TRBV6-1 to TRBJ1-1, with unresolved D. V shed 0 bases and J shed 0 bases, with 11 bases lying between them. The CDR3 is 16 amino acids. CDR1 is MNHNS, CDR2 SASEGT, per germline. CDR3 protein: CASSEARRRMNTEAFF. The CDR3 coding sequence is TGTGCCAGCAGTGAAGCCAGGCGACGGATGAACACTGAAGCTTTCTTT.

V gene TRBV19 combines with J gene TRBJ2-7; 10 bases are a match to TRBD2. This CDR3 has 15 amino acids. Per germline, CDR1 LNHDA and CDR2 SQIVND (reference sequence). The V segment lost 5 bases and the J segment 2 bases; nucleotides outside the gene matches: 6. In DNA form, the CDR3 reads TGTGCCAGTAGTCCGCGGACTAGCGGACCCTACGAGCAGTACTTC. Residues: CASSPRTSGPYEQYF.